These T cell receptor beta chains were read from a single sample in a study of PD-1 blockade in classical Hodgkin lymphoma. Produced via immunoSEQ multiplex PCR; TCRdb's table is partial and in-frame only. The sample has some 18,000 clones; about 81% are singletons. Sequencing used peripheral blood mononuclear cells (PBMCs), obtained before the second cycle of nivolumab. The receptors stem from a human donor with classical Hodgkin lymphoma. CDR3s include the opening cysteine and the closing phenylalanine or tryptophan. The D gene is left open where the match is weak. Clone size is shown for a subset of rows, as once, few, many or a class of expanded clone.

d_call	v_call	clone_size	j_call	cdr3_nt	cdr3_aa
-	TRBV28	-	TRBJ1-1	TGTGCCAGCAGTTCGTCCCCCTGGGAGAGTAAGGGGATGAACACTGAAGCTTTCTTT	CASSSSPWESKGMNTEAFF
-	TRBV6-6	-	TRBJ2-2	TGTGCCAGCAGTTACAGTAGCGGTGGGAACACCGGGGAGCTGTTTTTT	CASSYSSGGNTGELFF
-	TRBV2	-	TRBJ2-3	TGTGCCAGCAGTGCCCGGCTAGCGAAATACACAGATACGCAGTATTTT	CASSARLAKYTDTQYF
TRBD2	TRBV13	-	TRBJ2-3	TGTGCCAGCAGCCATCTAGCGGGGGCAGATACGCAGTATTTT	CASSHLAGADTQYF
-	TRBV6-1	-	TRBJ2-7	TGTGCCAGCAGTGAAACAGCCACCGCTACCTACGAGCAGTACTTC	CASSETATATYEQYF
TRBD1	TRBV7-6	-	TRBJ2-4	TGTGCCAGCAGCTTGGGACAGGGCGAGGACATTCAGTACTTC	CASSLGQGEDIQYF
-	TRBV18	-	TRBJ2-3	TGTGCCAGCTCACCATTGATTCCTAGCGGGACAGGGGGCACAGATACGCAGTATTTT	CASSPLIPSGTGGTDTQYF
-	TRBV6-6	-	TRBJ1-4	TGTGCCAGCAGTCACCCGCCTCAGATAACTAATGAAAAACTGTTTTTT	CASSHPPQITNEKLFF
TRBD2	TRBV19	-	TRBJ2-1	TGTGCCAGTAACTGGCGGGGGGAAAGCTCCTACAATGAGCAGTTCTTC	CASNWRGESSYNEQFF
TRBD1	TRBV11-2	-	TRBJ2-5	TGTGCCAGCGTGGGGCAGGGGGCACGAGAGACCCAGTACTTC	CASVGQGARETQYF
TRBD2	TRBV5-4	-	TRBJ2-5	TGTGCCAGCAGAAATAGAGGGAGGGTTGAGACCCAGTACTTC	CASRNRGRVETQYF
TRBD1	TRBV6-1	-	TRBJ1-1	TGTGCCAGCATGACAGGGGCCACCAACACTGAAGCTTTCTTT	CASMTGATNTEAFF
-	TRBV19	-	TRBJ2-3	TGTGCCAGTAGTATAATAAGTTGGGCAGATACGCAGTATTTT	CASSIISWADTQYF
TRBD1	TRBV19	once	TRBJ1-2	TGTGCCAGTACTATCGGACAGGGGGCTATCGACTATGGCTACACCTTC	CASTIGQGAIDYGYTF
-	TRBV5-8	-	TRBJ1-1	TGTGCCAGCACCCTCCGTCCAGAAGCTTTCTTT	CASTLRPEAFF
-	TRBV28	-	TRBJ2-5	TGTGCCAGCAGTCCGGGGGTTGTAGGCGAGACCCAGTACTTC	CASSPGVVGETQYF
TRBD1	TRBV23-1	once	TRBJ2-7	TGCGCCAGCATCGCGACAGGGGCGTCCTACGAGCAGTACTTC	CASIATGASYEQYF
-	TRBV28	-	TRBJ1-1	TGTGCCAGCAGTTTAGGGCAGGGAAACACTGAAGCTTTCTTT	CASSLGQGNTEAFF
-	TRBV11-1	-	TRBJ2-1	TGTGCCAGCAGCAAATCTCTGCAGGATCAACTCTACAATGAGCAGTTCTTC	CASSKSLQDQLYNEQFF
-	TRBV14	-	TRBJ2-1	TGTGCCAGCAGCCAAGGCGGACTTCCGGGCAATGAGCAGTTCTTC	CASSQGGLPGNEQFF
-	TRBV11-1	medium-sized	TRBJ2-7	TGTGCCAGCAGCCAGAACAGGCGCCCGGGAGAGCAGTACTTC	CASSQNRRPGEQYF
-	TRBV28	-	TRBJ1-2	TGTGCCAGCAGCCAAGGGGGGTATGATGGCTACACCTTC	CASSQGGYDGYTF
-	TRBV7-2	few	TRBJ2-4	TGTGCCAGCAGCTTACGGGGGGCCGGACAAAACATTCAGTACTTC	CASSLRGAGQNIQYF
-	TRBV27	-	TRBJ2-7	TGTGCCAGCCGTATGGGGAGTAGCTACGAGCAGTACTTC	CASRMGSSYEQYF
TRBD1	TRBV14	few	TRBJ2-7	TGTGCCAGCAGCCCCCCCGGGACAGGGGGCTACGAGCAGTACTTC	CASSPPGTGGYEQYF
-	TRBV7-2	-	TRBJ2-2	TGTGCCAGCAGCGAAACCGGGAGCTATCTAGTGCTCGGGGAGCTGTTTTTT	CASSETGSYLVLGELFF
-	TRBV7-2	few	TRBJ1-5	TGTGCCAGCAGCTTAGGGGTCAATCAGCCCCAGCATTTT	CASSLGVNQPQHF
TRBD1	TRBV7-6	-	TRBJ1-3	TGTGCCAGCAGCTTAGACAGGGGGCAGGGAAACACCATATATTTT	CASSLDRGQGNTIYF
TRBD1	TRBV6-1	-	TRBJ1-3	TGTGCCAGCAGTGAAGACAGGGGTATTGGAAACACCATATATTTT	CASSEDRGIGNTIYF
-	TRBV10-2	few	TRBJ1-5	TGCGCCAGCAGTGAGGGACAGACTTATAGCAATCAGCCCCAGCATTTT	CASSEGQTYSNQPQHF
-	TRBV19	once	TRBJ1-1	TGTGCCAGTAGTATGAGGGGGAGCACTGAAGCTTTCTTT	CASSMRGSTEAFF
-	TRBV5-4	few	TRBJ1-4	TGTGCCAGCAGCCGTGGGAAGGGCGTGAAGGAAAAACTGTTTTTT	CASSRGKGVKEKLFF
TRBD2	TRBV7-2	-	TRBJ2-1	TGTGCCAGCAGCTTAGTCGGGCGGGGGGGGAATGAGCAGTTCTTC	CASSLVGRGGNEQFF
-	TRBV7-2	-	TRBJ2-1	TGTGCCAGCAGACCGTCATCAGGCTACAATGAGCAGTTCTTC	CASRPSSGYNEQFF
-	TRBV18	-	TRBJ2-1	TGTGCCAGCTCACCAGCACTACCCTCCTCCTACAATGAGCAGTTCTTC	CASSPALPSSYNEQFF
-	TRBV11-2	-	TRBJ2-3	TGTGCCAGCAGCTTAGAGTTTCAGATCACAGATACGCAGTATTTT	CASSLEFQITDTQYF
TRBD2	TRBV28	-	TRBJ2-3	TGTGCCAGCAGTTTCATTCACAGCGGGGGATACGGTGGTGCGCAGTATTTT	CASSFIHSGGYGGAQYF
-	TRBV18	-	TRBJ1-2	TGTGCCAGCTCACCACCCATTACAGGGTCCTATGGCTACACCTTC	CASSPPITGSYGYTF
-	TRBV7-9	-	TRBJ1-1	TGTGCCAGCAGCTTACGGCAGGCTGAAGCTTTCTTT	CASSLRQAEAFF
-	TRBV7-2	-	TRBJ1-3	TGTGCCAGCAGCCCGTTACCTGGAAACACCATATATTTT	CASSPLPGNTIYF
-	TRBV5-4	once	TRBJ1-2	TGTGCCAGCAGCTTGTTTGGACTTAAACCCAGCTACACCTTC	CASSLFGLKPSYTF
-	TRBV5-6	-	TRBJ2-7	TGTGCCAGCAGCTTGGCCTACAGCCGCTCCTACGAGCAGTACTTC	CASSLAYSRSYEQYF
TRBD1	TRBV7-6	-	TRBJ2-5	TGTGCCAGCAGCGAAGCTGGGACAGGGGGGCCGGAGACCCAGTACTTC	CASSEAGTGGPETQYF
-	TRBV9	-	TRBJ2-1	TGTGCCAGCAGCGTAGACCTCAGGGCTAGGCAGTTCTTC	CASSVDLRARQFF
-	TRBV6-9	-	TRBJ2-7	TGTGCCAGCAGCCTACCGACCTCCTACGAGCAGTACTTC	CASSLPTSYEQYF
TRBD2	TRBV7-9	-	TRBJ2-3	TGTGCCAGCAGTTTCCGGGGACTAGGGATGGGCGCAGATACGCAGTATTTT	CASSFRGLGMGADTQYF
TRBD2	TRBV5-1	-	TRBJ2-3	TGCGCCAGCAGCTCCATCCCTCGGGGGGGCCAAGATACGCAGTATTTT	CASSSIPRGGQDTQYF
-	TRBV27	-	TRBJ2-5	TGTGCCAGCAGTTTAAAATTCGGGGGGACAGGCGAAGAGACCCAGTACTTC	CASSLKFGGTGEETQYF
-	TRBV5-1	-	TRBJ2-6	TGCGCCAGCAGCCCTGGACAGCCTGGGGCCAACGTCCTGACTTTC	CASSPGQPGANVLTF